This T cell receptor (beta chain) was recorded in a study of memory B cells and T cells in multiple sclerosis. Clones were sequenced by immunoSEQ multiplex PCR, and TCRdb holds only the in-frame ones, with some missing. The repertoire has tens of thousands of clones, roughly 86% of them found once; the top ten carry about 2.5%. Stimulus-free culture yielded autoproliferating CFSE-dim and non-proliferating CFSE-high T cells, each sequenced separately. Replicate wells were pooled after about seven days of stimulus-free culture of approximately 50 million CFSE-labeled PBMCs. The PBMCs received roughly 0.5 uM CFSE and serum-free culture with no added stimuli. Trimming stripped 5 bases from V and 7 bases from J, with 23 bases between. The CDR3 runs to 16 residues. In germline, CDR1 is LNHDA, CDR2 SQIVND (reference sequence). The study, taken as a whole, reports: Normalization was needed because clone-set size differences affected shared clonotype counts.

Regarding this clone: What it recognizes is unknown.

The clonotype was recovered from a human donor with multiple sclerosis. V usage is TRBV19 and J usage is TRBJ1-2, with a possible D match to TRBD1 (6 bases). The sample comprised PBMCs from blood kept in culture. The CDR3 region has the DNA TGTGCCAGTAGTGCCTGGCCCTTACAGGGTTTCGGTGGCTACACCTTC. Translation: CASSAWPLQGFGGYTF.